This T cell receptor beta chain is from a study of OX40 agonist ivuxolimab in advanced cancers. General observations from the study: Among the lowest peripheral clonal expansion occurred in 0.1-3.0 mg/kg partial responders. Normalized expansion of T-cell clones was also low for some nonresponders.

Details on this clone: Antigen: not known.

Some clones are missing from TCRdb's copy, which holds only in-frame ones; the method was immunoSEQ multiplex PCR. The sample gives 35,000 to 50,000 clones, approximately 80% of which show up once; around 23% is in the top ten. The germline V gene encodes CDR1 MDHEN and CDR2 SYDVKM. Trimming pared 8 bases from V and 5 bases from J, leaving 27 bases between. This CDR3 comprises 17 residues. Autoimmune disease history or systemic immunosuppression disqualified patients. Sequences were derived from CD4+ or CD8+ T cells sorted from blood, sampled in a trial of the OX40 agonist ivuxolimab. This sequence originates from an adult with an advanced solid tumor such as melanoma, head and neck, liver or kidney cancer. The genes are TRBV28 and TRBJ1-2; a possible D gene is TRBD1 (5 bases). The DNA for the CDR3 is TGTGCCAGCGAAACATCCAGGGAGTTAGGACGCGCTTATGGCTACACCTTC. Its translation is CASETSRELGRAYGYTF.